This T cell receptor beta chain was sequenced for a study of regulatory T cells in long-lasting Graves disease. About the research overall: Duration of antithyroid drug therapy among newly diagnosed Graves' patients was under 3 months.

Described time point: newly diagnosed GD, antithyroid drugs for less than 3 months. The TCR library was prepared using RNA isolated from PBMCs. Researchers made TCR beta libraries by using iRepertoire HTBI primers and running Arm-PCR on CDR3 regions. TCRdb recomputed calls from the multiplex PCR reads with MiXCR, one row per CDR3 protein. The data hold about 350,000 distinct CDR3 sequences, with around 15% observed a single time. Germline CDR1 LGHDT, CDR2 YNNKEL (reference sequence). CDR3 length equals 16 residues. The J segment lost 5 bases and the V segment lost 0 bases, leaving 7 bases of the junction unmatched. This clonotype was counted at least ten times. These data were also filed under a second study, of T cells in Graves' hyperthyroidism and ophthalmopathy.

The sequence came from a woman aged 18-29 years with Graves disease. The input for sequencing was peripheral blood mononuclear cells (PBMCs), taken at new diagnosis, from a patient treated with antithyroid drugs. V is TRBV3-1 and J is TRBJ2-3; 8 nucleotides agree with TRBD2. Here the CDR3 reads CASSQESGGQGDTQYF. The CDR3 DNA reads as TGTGCCAGCAGCCAAGAATCGGGGGGGCAGGGAGATACGCAGTATTTT.